The 25 T cell receptor beta chains in this list originate from one sample, sequenced in a study of blood T cell repertoires in COVID-19 (dated by TCRdb to about 2020). The library was built by means of the immunoSEQ multiplex PCR assay. Imported from immuneACCESS, the table was reduced by TCRdb to in-frame sequences with V and J called. These copies leave out some clones; in studies compared against another copy, an unresolved V gene accounts for under half, and the cause of the remainder is not known. The sample includes roughly 500,000 clones, with approximately 92% observed a single time. The ten top clones hold about 1% of the sample. Sequencing was done on a sample of peripheral blood. These receptors all come from a man aged 18 to 30 with COVID-19, enrolled during active disease.

This clone came up once. The chain joins TRBV6-5 to TRBJ1-5; 8 bases align to TRBD1. The CDR3 covers 13 residues. V shed 4 bases and J 7 bases; nucleotides not matched to a gene: 3. The V gene's germline CDR1 is MNHEY and CDR2 SVGAGI. CDR3: CASSSDRVQPQHF. CDR3 bases: TGTGCCAGCAGTTCGGACAGGGTGCAGCCCCAGCATTTT.

DNA of the CDR3: TGTGCCAGCAGTGATGTGGACAGGGGTAATTCACCCCTCCACTTT. Encoded protein: CASSDVDRGNSPLHF. V and J are TRBV2 and TRBJ1-6; 9 nucleotides line up with TRBD1. The V segment lost 3 bases and the J segment 6 bases; nucleotides outside the gene matches: 3. CDR1 and CDR2 (germline): SNHLY, FYNNEI. The CDR3 consists of 15 residues.

The chain is built from TRBV5-4 and TRBJ2-3, with 7 bases identical to TRBD2. V was clipped by 9 bases and J by 9 bases; unmatched bases: 16. CDR1 is SGHNT and CDR2 is YYREEE in the germline V gene (reference sequence). This CDR3 contains 14 residues. The DNA for the CDR3 is TGTGCCATATCCCGAGCGGGAAACGATGGGACGCAGTATTTT. Amino acid sequence: CAISRAGNDGTQYF.

J is TRBJ2-3 and V is TRBV11-3; D ambiguous. This CDR3 is 14 amino acids long. Trimming took 1 base from V and 8 from J, leaving 13 bases between them. Germline-derived CDR1 and CDR2 are SGHNT and YENEEA. CDR3: CASSLGYPSFTQYF. In nucleotides, the CDR3 is TGTGCCAGCAGCTTAGGGTACCCTAGTTTTACGCAGTATTTT.

V gene TRBV9 combines with J gene TRBJ1-5; tentatively, D is TRBD1 (6 bases). CDR3 length: 13 residues. Deletions cut 3 bases from V and 11 bases from J, with 15 bases between. Germline V CDR1 and CDR2: SGDLS, YYNGEE. This chain's CDR3 is CASSAGGGPAQHF. CDR3 bases: TGTGCCAGCAGCGCCGGGGGGGGCCCGGCCCAGCATTTT.

The chain carries TRBV7-8 and TRBJ2-3, with 8 bases lining up with TRBD2. Looked up from germline, CDR1 is SGHVS and CDR2 is FQNEAQ. V dropped 0 bases and J dropped 3; count of bases not matched to a gene: 11. This CDR3 has 18 amino acids. CDR3 residues: CASSLAPGTGLATDTQYF. The DNA of the CDR3 is TGTGCCAGCAGCTTAGCCCCCGGGACTGGACTAGCAACAGATACGCAGTATTTT.

The rearrangement uses TRBV6-6 and TRBJ2-6, with D unresolved. V was pared by 6 bases and J by 0 bases, with 15 bases between. CDR3 length: 17 residues. The germline V gene has CDR1 MNHNY and CDR2 SVGAGI (reference sequence). The DNA of the CDR3 is TGTGCCAGCAGGCGAACTTCGCGTCCCTCTGGGGCCAACGTCCTGACTTTC. Its translation: CASRRTSRPSGANVLTF.

This chain links TRBV28 with TRBJ1-1, with a tentative D call TRBD1 (6 bases). The CDR3 contains 14 residues. CDR1 MDHEN and CDR2 SYDVKM come from the germline V gene. V gave up 9 bases and J gave up 8 bases, with 22 bases separating them. The chain's CDR3 is CASKRGQRLYEAFF. CDR3 sequence (DNA): TGTGCCAGTAAGAGAGGACAGAGGCTTTACGAAGCTTTCTTT.

This sequence joins TRBV11-3 and TRBJ2-1; TRBD2 might be the D (5 bases). CDR1 is SGHNT and CDR2 is YENEEA in the germline V gene. V shed 5 bases and J shed 6 bases, with 17 bases lying between them. There are 15 residues in the CDR3. The CDR3 loop reads CASSGRERSVNEQFF. The CDR3 DNA reads as TGTGCCAGCAGCGGACGTGAGCGGAGCGTCAATGAGCAGTTCTTC.

The CDR3 is CASSSTGTGGSEAFF. In DNA, the CDR3 is TGCGCCAGCAGCTCCACCGGGACAGGGGGCTCTGAAGCTTTCTTT. V is TRBV5-1 and J is TRBJ1-1; 12 bases map to TRBD1. The CDR3 has 15 amino acids. Germline CDR1 is SGHRS and CDR2 is YFSETQ. The ends lost 3 bases at V and 6 bases at J; junction bases unmatched: 6.

The chain carries TRBV19 and TRBJ2-5, with D uncertain. Trimming cost V 4 bases and J 1 base, with 10 bases left between them. The CDR3 is made up of 14 amino acids. Per the germline V gene, CDR1 is LNHDA and CDR2 is SQIVND (reference sequence). DNA of the CDR3: TGTGCCAGTAGTAATCTATACGGCCAAGAGACCCAGTACTTC. It codes for CASSNLYGQETQYF.

This chain joins TRBV3-1 (or the pseudogene TRBV3-2) and TRBJ1-2, with 7 bases matching TRBD1. With 0 bases clipped from V and 7 bases from J, the junction kept 8 bases outside the gene matches. Per the germline V gene, CDR1 is LGHDT and CDR2 is YNNKEL (reference sequence). CDR3 length equals 15 residues. The CDR3 protein is CASSQDQGGAGGYTF. The CDR3 DNA reads TGTGCCAGCAGCCAAGATCAAGGGGGCGCGGGTGGCTACACCTTC.

The genes are TRBV18 and TRBJ2-6; no clear D. V lost 6 bases and J lost 4, with 10 bases in between. CDR3 length: 14 amino acids. Germline CDR1 and CDR2: KGHSH and LQKENI. For the CDR3, the DNA is TGTGCCAGCTCCCCCTCGCAGGGGGCCAACGTCCTGACTTTC. Residues: CASSPSQGANVLTF.

The chain combines TRBV7-9 with TRBJ2-5; 15 bases agree with TRBD2. Germline V lookup: CDR1 SEHNR, CDR2 FQNEAQ (reference sequence). V dropped 7 bases and J dropped 2; count of bases not matched to a gene: 8. This CDR3 region has 17 residues. The CDR3 protein is CASNPRTSGGDQETQYF. CDR3 DNA sequence: TGTGCCAGCAACCCTCGGACTAGCGGGGGGGATCAAGAGACCCAGTACTTC.

The J gene is TRBJ2-7, the V gene TRBV20-1; 13 bases match TRBD2. V was clipped by 3 bases and J by 7 bases; unmatched bases: 3. Germline V lookup: CDR1 DFQATT, CDR2 SNEGSKA (reference sequence). The CDR3 sequence is 13 residues long. The CDR3 DNA reads TGCAGTGCTAGTCGGACTAGCGGGAGAGAGCAGTACTTC. This gives the protein CSASRTSGREQYF.

Comments on this clone: Given the absence of the conserved phenylalanine or tryptophan at the CDR3 end, a read error is likely. No DNA is shown, since the ends of the CDR3 on it are uncertain; the CDR3 is the one TCRdb lists. V gene TRBV29-1 combines with J gene TRBJ2-7; the table's D call, TRBD1, has no DNA check behind it. The CDR3 length is 14 residues, termini included. Germline V gene sequence: CDR1 SQVTM, CDR2 ANQGSEA. The chain's CDR3 is CSAPGTGSTVVFSS.

The chain carries TRBV7-9 and TRBJ1-6, with D maybe TRBD1 (6 bases). Germline CDR1 and CDR2: SEHNR and FQNEAQ (reference sequence). Trimming took 5 bases from V and 7 from J, leaving 6 bases between them. This CDR3 is 12 amino acids long. The CDR3 coding sequence is TGTGCCAGCAGCACAGGGAATTCACCCCTCCACTTT. As protein: CASSTGNSPLHF. Full variable domain (rest looked up from reference TRBV7-9 and TRBJ1-6): DTGVSQNPRHKITKRGQNVTFRCDPISEHNRLYWYRQTLGQGPEFLTYFQNEAQLEKSRLLSDRFSAERPKGSFSTLEIQRTEQGDSAMYLCASSTGNSPLHFGNGTRLTVT.

The chain recombines TRBV15 with TRBJ2-7; the match to TRBD2 covers 11 bases. The CDR3 is 16 residues long. Germline V gene lookup returns CDR1 LNHNV and CDR2 YYDKDF (reference sequence). V lost 3 bases to trimming and J lost 1 base; unmatched junction nucleotides: 5. CDR3 loop: CATSSRLAGLSYEQYF. The CDR3 DNA is TGTGCCACCAGCAGTCGACTAGCGGGACTATCCTACGAGCAGTACTTC.

The rearrangement links TRBV7-6 to TRBJ1-6; no reliable D call. CDR3 length: 12 residues. V was cut by 5 bases and J by 7 bases, with 6 bases left in between. The germline gives CDR1 SGHVS, CDR2 FNYEAQ. CDR3 in amino acids: CASSLPNSPLHF. CDR3 sequence (DNA): TGTGCCAGCAGCCTCCCCAATTCACCCCTCCACTTT.

V and J are TRBV27 and TRBJ1-4, with a possible D match to TRBD1 (5 bases). CDR1 MNHEY and CDR2 SMNVEV come from the germline V gene (reference sequence). Trimming removed 2 bases at V and 2 bases at J, with 15 bases between. This CDR3 spans 17 amino acids. CDR3 coding DNA: TGTGCCAGCAGTTTAGGCCGGGGGTATGGCACTAATGAAAAACTGTTTTTT. Its translation is CASSLGRGYGTNEKLFF.

This chain connects TRBV4-1 to TRBJ2-3; 8 bases line up with TRBD2. The CDR3 totals 15 residues. Trimming took 3 bases from V and 0 from J; bases not matched to a gene: 2. Germline lookup yields CDR1 MGHRA and CDR2 YSYEKL. The CDR3 nucleotides read TGCGCCAGCAGCCAGACTAGCGAGAGCACAGATACGCAGTATTTT. Its protein product is CASSQTSESTDTQYF.

This rearrangement joins TRBV4-1 to TRBJ2-1, with D perhaps TRBD1 (5 bases). V was pared by 6 bases and J by 4 bases, with 7 bases between. The CDR3 is 12 residues long. CDR1 is MGHRA, CDR2 YSYEKL, per germline. The CDR3 sequence: CASRGLYNEQFF. The CDR3 DNA sequence: TGCGCCAGCAGGGGGCTTTACAATGAGCAGTTCTTC.

The CDR3 nucleotides are TGTGCCAGCAGCCAAGATAGACAGCCCCCTGATCCCCAGCATTTT. It translates to CASSQDRQPPDPQHF. The V gene is TRBV3-1 (or the pseudogene TRBV3-2), the J gene TRBJ1-5; maybe TRBD1 (5 bases). The CDR3 consists of 15 residues. Germline V lookup: CDR1 LGHDT, CDR2 YNNKEL (reference sequence). Trimming took 0 bases from V and 10 from J, leaving 16 bases between them.

V usage is TRBV6-6 and J usage is TRBJ1-2, with TRBD1 matching 7 bases. Trimming took 7 bases from V and 0 from J; bases not matched to a gene: 5. Germline values: CDR1 MNHNY, CDR2 SVGAGI (reference sequence). CDR3 size: 14 residues. The CDR3 protein is CASTRQGSNYGYTF. The CDR3 DNA sequence: TGTGCCAGCACCCGACAGGGATCTAACTATGGCTACACCTTC.

V gene TRBV2 combines with J gene TRBJ1-4; the match to TRBD1 covers 7 bases. Per the germline V gene, CDR1 is SNHLY and CDR2 is FYNNEI. This CDR3 contains 15 residues. The V and J ends lost 5 bases and 12 bases, in that order; junction bases with no gene match: 15. The CDR3 sequence is CASSLEKGTAEELFF. The CDR3, as DNA: TGTGCCAGCAGTCTAGAGAAGGGGACAGCTGAGGAACTGTTTTTT.